This T cell receptor beta chain was obtained from a study of T cell changes during pregnancy in multiple sclerosis. The CDR3 length is 15 residues. V lost 7 bases and J lost 2, with 17 bases in between. CDR1 is SNHLY, CDR2 FYNNEI, per germline. The repertoire was sequenced with immunoSEQ multiplex PCR; TCRdb's copy has only in-frame clones and lacks some. This table holds about 43,000 clones, approximately 91% found once. The chain is built from TRBV2 and TRBJ2-5; tentative D call: TRBD1 (6 bases). The clonotype originates from a female donor with multiple sclerosis, enrolled in a pregnancy study. Sequenced sample: PBMCs (not recorded whether the cells were cultured). CDR3 nucleotide sequence: TGTGCCAGCACCCCGGTGGGACATTTACAAGAGACCCAGTACTTC. This sequence encodes CASTPVGHLQETQYF.